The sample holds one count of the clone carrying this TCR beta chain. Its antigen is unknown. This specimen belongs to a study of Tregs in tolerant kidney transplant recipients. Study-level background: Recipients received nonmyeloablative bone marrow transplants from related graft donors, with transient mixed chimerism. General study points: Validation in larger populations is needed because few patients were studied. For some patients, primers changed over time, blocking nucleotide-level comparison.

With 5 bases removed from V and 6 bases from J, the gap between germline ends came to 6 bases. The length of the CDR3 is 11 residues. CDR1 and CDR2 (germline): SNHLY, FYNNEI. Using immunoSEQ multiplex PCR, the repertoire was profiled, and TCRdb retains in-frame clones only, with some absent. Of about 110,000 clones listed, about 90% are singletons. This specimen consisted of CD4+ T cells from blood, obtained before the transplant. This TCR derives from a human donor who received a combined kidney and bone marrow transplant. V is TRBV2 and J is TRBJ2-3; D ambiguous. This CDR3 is CASSSSDTQYF. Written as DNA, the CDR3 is TGTGCCAGCAGTTCCTCGGATACGCAGTATTTT.